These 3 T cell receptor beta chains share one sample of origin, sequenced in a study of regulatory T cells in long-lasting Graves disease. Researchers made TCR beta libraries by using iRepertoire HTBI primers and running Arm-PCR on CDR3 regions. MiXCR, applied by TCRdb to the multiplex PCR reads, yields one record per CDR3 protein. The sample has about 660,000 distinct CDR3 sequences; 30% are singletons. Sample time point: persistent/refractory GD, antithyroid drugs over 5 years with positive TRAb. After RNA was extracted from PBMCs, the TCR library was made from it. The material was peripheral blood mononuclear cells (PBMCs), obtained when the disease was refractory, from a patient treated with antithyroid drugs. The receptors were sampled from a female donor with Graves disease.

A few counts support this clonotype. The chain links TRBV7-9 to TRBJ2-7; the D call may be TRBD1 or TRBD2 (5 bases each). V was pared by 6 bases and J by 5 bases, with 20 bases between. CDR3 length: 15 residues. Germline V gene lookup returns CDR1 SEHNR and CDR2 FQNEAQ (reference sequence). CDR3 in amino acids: CASSLRRGDTHEQYF. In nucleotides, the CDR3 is TGTGCCAGCAGTCTCAGGAGAGGGGATACCCACGAGCAGTACTTC. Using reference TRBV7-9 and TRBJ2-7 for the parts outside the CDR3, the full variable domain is DTGVSQNPRHKITKRGQNVTFRCDPISEHNRLYWYRQTLGQGPEFLTYFQNEAQLEKSRLLSDRFSAERPKGSFSTLEIQRTEQGDSAMYLCASSLRRGDTHEQYFGPGTRLTVT.

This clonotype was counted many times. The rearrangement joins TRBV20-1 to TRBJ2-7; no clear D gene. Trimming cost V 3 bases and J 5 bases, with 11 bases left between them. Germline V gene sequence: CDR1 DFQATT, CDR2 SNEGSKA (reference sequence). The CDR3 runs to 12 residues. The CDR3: CSASLNQDEQYF. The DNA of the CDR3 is TGCAGTGCTAGTCTGAACCAAGACGAGCAGTACTTC.

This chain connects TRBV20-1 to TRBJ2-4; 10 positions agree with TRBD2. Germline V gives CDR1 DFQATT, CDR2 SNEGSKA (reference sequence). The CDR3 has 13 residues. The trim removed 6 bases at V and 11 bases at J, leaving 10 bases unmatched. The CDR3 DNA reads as TGCAGTGCCTTAGATCCTAGCGGGAGCTTTCAGTACTTC. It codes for CSALDPSGSFQYF.